Each of the 13 T cell receptor beta chains below was sequenced from the same sample in a study of control samples from healthy donors and cancer patients. Sequenced by immunoSEQ multiplex PCR; TCRdb stores in-frame clones only, minus some. The sample holds 95,000 to 150,000 clones, around nine tenths seen once. Source material: blood. The receptors were sampled from a man aged 40-49 years in good health.

The V and J genes are TRBV18 and TRBJ2-2; 8 bases align to TRBD1. V gave up 6 bases and J gave up 0 bases; unmatched junction bases: 9. CDR3 length: 17 amino acids. Per germline, CDR1 KGHSH and CDR2 LQKENI. This chain's CDR3 is CASSPKTGGPNTGELFF. The CDR3, as DNA: TGTGCCAGCTCCCCTAAAACAGGGGGTCCGAACACCGGGGAGCTGTTTTTT.

This clone was seen once. This chain joins TRBV5-8 and TRBJ2-5; D not certain. The V and J ends lost 4 bases and 2 bases respectively, with 15 bases between them. This CDR3 has 15 residues. Germline V gene data show CDR1 as SGHTS and CDR2 as YDEGEE. CDR3 DNA sequence: TGTGCCAGCAGCCGGGCCGGGTGGGGACAAGAGACCCAGTACTTC. It specifies CASSRAGWGQETQYF. Combining the CDR3 with reference TRBV5-8 and TRBJ2-5 gives the whole variable domain EAGVTQSPTHLIKTRGQQATLRCSPISGHTSVYWYQQALGLGLQFLLWYDEGEERNRGNFPPRFSGRQFPNYSSELNVNALELEDSALYLCASSRAGWGQETQYFGPGTRLLVL.

The J gene is TRBJ1-2, the V gene TRBV19; 9 bases are shared with TRBD1. This CDR3 is built from 13 residues. CDR1 is LNHDA and CDR2 is SQIVND in the germline V gene (reference sequence). V lost 9 bases, J lost 3 bases, and 5 bases stayed unmatched. In DNA, the CDR3 is TGTGCCAGCGCCCGGACAGGGGACTATGGCTACACCTTC. Its protein is CASARTGDYGYTF.

This clone has only one observation. The chain carries TRBV11-3 and TRBJ2-1; D tentatively reads TRBD1 or TRBD2 (5 bases each). Germline-derived CDR1 and CDR2 are SGHNT and YENEEA. This CDR3 spans 15 amino acids. Trimming removed 0 bases at V and 14 bases at J, with 20 bases between. In DNA form, the CDR3 reads TGTGCCAGCAGCTTAGACCGCCGGGGCCCCAGGTGGAAGTTCTTC. This gives the protein CASSLDRRGPRWKFF. The whole variable domain, remainder taken from reference TRBV11-3 and TRBJ2-1, is EAGVVQSPRYKIIEKKQPVAFWCNPISGHNTLYWYLQNLGQGPELLIRYENEEAVDDSQLPKDRFSAERLKGVDSTLKIQPAELGDSAVYLCASSLDRRGPRWKFFGPGTRLTVL.

The V gene is TRBV11-3, the J gene TRBJ2-3, with a possible D match to TRBD2 (7 bases). The germline V gene encodes CDR1 SGHNT and CDR2 YENEEA. V lost 3 bases and J lost 5, with 12 bases in between. The CDR3 extends over 14 amino acids. CDR3 sequence reads: CASSFRGAGDTQYF. The CDR3 DNA sequence: TGTGCCAGCAGCTTTCGGGGGGCAGGAGATACGCAGTATTTT.

This clone came up once. The genes are TRBV10-1 and TRBJ2-3; D ambiguous. CDR1 WNHNN and CDR2 SYGVQD come from the germline V gene (reference sequence). Between the trimmed V and J ends, which lost 10 bases and 5 bases, there was a span of 7 bases. The CDR3 consists of 10 residues. The CDR3 nucleotides read TGCGCCACGGCGTTAGATACGCAGTATTTT. The encoded protein is CATALDTQYF.

The chain employs TRBV19 and TRBJ1-1; 12 nucleotides line up with TRBD1. Looked up from germline, CDR1 is LNHDA and CDR2 is SQIVND (reference sequence). The J segment lost 1 base and the V segment lost 7 bases, leaving 10 bases of the junction unmatched. The CDR3 consists of 17 residues. Here the CDR3 reads CASTKGQGAPTNTEAFF. The CDR3 DNA follows: TGTGCCAGTACCAAGGGACAGGGGGCCCCGACGAACACTGAAGCTTTCTTT. Combining the CDR3 with reference TRBV19 and TRBJ1-1 gives the whole variable domain DGGITQSPKYLFRKEGQNVTLSCEQNLNHDAMYWYRQDPGQGLRLIYYSQIVNDFQKGDIAEGYSVSREKKESFPLTVTSAQKNPTAFYLCASTKGQGAPTNTEAFFGQGTRLTVV.

The chain uses TRBV9 and TRBJ2-2; 9 nucleotides agree with TRBD1. The germline V gene encodes CDR1 SGDLS and CDR2 YYNGEE. The CDR3 is 15 amino acids. The ends lost 5 bases at V and 5 bases at J; junction bases unmatched: 7. CDR3 in DNA: TGTGCCAGCAGAAAGGGACAGGGCGGGACCGGGGAGCTGTTTTTT. This translates into CASRKGQGGTGELFF. Full variable domain (rest looked up from reference TRBV9 and TRBJ2-2): DSGVTQTPKHLITATGQRVTLRCSPRSGDLSVYWYQQSLDQGLQFLIQYYNGEERAKGNILERFSAQQFPDLHSELNLSSLELGDSALYFCASRKGQGGTGELFFGEGSRLTVL.

The rearrangement links TRBV20-1 to TRBJ1-2; D remains ambiguous. The V end was cut by 6 bases, the J end by 3 bases, with 5 bases between. The length of the CDR3 is 10 residues. Germline values: CDR1 DFQATT, CDR2 SNEGSKA (reference sequence). The CDR3: CSAADYGYTF. The CDR3 DNA sequence: TGCAGTGCCGCAGACTATGGCTACACCTTC.

A few counts support this clone. The genes are TRBV3-1 (or the pseudogene TRBV3-2) and TRBJ2-7; a possible D gene is TRBD2 (5 bases). Looked up from germline, CDR1 is LGHDT and CDR2 is YNNKEL (reference sequence). V was pared by 2 bases and J by 7 bases, with 9 bases between. The CDR3 contains 12 residues. CDR3 amino acids: CASSQKRREQYF. The CDR3 DNA sequence: TGTGCCAGCAGCCAAAAAAGGAGGGAGCAGTACTTC.

A few counts support this clone. This chain uses TRBV25-1 with TRBJ1-2, with D possibly being TRBD1 (6 bases). The CDR3 has 14 residues. V was pared by 4 bases and J by 8 bases, with 17 bases between. Germline V gene data show CDR1 as MGHDK and CDR2 as SYGVNS. CDR3 loop: CASSAEGHRRGYTF. The CDR3 DNA reads TGTGCCAGCAGTGCGGAGGGACACCGGAGGGGCTACACCTTC.

The V gene is TRBV10-1, the J gene TRBJ2-2, with D unresolved. The V gene lost 2 bases and the J gene lost 4 bases, with 8 bases spanning the gap. Germline V CDR1 and CDR2: WNHNN, SYGVQD (reference sequence). The CDR3 spans 14 residues. The CDR3 DNA follows: TGCGCCAGCAGTGAGACAGTAGTCACCGGGGAGCTGTTTTTT. As protein: CASSETVVTGELFF.

This rearrangement joins TRBV5-6 to TRBJ1-4; no reliable D call. The CDR3 is 15 amino acids. Germline lookup yields CDR1 SGHDT and CDR2 YYEEEE. The V end lost 4 bases, the J end lost 5 bases, and 15 bases lay between the germline ends. Here the CDR3 DNA reads TGTGCCAGCAGCCAACGGTATACGGTAAATGAAAAACTGTTTTTT. This codes for CASSQRYTVNEKLFF. Drawing the rest from reference TRBV5-6 and TRBJ1-4, the complete variable domain is DAGVTQSPTHLIKTRGQQVTLRCSPKSGHDTVSWYQQALGQGPQFIFQYYEEEERQRGNFPDRFSGHQFPNYSSELNVNALLLGDSALYLCASSQRYTVNEKLFFGSGTQLSVL.